This T cell receptor (beta chain) was sequenced in a study of cytotoxic CD8 clonotypes in ibrutinib-treated CLL. Regarding the study as a whole: Rare overall, public clonotypes shrank or held steady under therapy. Sustained-remission and progressing patients were not sampled at matched times. Increased clonality at ibrutinib response gave way to a return toward baseline at progression. Starting clonality was above that of age-matched healthy donors and tracked circulating CD8+ T-cell counts.

Assay: immunoSEQ multiplex PCR; the TCRdb copy retains only in-frame clones and omits some. The data hold about 310,000 clones, with 80% observed a single time. The length of the CDR3 is 14 residues. Germline values: CDR1 KGHSH, CDR2 LQKENI. Losses at the gene ends were 4 bases for V and 4 bases for J; bases not matched to a gene: 2. As regards this clone: What it binds is not known. Distinct nucleotide sequences in the sample also encode this CDR3.

This material consisted of PBMCs, taken before ibrutinib treatment. The clonotype comes from a human donor with chronic lymphocytic leukemia. V gene TRBV18 combines with J gene TRBJ1-5; 9 nucleotides line up with TRBD1. CDR3 residues: CASSRGQGNQPQHF. The CDR3 nucleotides read TGTGCCAGCTCACGCGGACAGGGGAATCAGCCCCAGCATTTT.